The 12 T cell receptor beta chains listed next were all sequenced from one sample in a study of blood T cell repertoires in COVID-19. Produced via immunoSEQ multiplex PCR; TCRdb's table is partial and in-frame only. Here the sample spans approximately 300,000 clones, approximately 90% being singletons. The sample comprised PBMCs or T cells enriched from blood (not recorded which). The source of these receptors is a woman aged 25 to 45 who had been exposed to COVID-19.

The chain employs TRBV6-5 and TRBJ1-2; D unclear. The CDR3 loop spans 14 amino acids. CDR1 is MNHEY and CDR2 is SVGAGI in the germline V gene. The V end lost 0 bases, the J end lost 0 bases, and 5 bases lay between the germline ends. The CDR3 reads CASSYSPANYGYTF. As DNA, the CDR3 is TGTGCCAGCAGTTACTCGCCAGCTAACTATGGCTACACCTTC.

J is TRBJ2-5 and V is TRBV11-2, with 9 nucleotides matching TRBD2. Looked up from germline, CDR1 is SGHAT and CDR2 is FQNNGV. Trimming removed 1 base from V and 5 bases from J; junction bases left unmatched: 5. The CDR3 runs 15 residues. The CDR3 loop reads CASSLVGGRGETQYF. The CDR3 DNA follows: TGTGCCAGCAGCTTAGTCGGCGGGAGGGGGGAGACCCAGTACTTC.

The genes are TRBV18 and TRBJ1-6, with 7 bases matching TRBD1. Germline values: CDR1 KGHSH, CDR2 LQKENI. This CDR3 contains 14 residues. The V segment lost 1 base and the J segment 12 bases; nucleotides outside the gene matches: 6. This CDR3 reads CASSPRTGEGPLHF. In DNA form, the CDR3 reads TGTGCCAGCTCACCACGAACAGGGGAAGGACCCCTCCACTTT.

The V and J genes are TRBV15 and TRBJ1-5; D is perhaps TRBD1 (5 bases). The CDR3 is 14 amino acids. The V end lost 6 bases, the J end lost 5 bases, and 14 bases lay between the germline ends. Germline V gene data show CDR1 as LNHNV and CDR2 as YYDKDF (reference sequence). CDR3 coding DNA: TGTGCCACCAGGGGGGGTGGGTCAGATCAGCCCCAGCATTTT. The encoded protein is CATRGGGSDQPQHF.

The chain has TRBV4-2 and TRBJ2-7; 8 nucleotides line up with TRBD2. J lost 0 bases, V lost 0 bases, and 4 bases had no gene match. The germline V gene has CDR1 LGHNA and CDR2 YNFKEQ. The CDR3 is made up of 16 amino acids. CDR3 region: CASSQDFSGASYEQYF. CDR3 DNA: TGTGCCAGCAGCCAAGATTTTAGCGGGGCCTCCTACGAGCAGTACTTC.

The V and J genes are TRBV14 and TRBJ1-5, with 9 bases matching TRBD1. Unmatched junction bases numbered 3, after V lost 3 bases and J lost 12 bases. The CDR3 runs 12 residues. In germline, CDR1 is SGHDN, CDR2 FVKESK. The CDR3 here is CASSQHRGLQHF. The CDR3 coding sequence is TGTGCCAGCAGCCAGCACAGGGGGCTCCAGCATTTT.

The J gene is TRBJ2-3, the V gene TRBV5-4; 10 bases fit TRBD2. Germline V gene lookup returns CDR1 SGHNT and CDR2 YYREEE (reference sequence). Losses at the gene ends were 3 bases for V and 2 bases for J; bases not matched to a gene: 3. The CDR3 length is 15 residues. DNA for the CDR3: TGTGCCAGCAGCTCCGGACTAGCGGCCACAGATACGCAGTATTTT. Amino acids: CASSSGLAATDTQYF.

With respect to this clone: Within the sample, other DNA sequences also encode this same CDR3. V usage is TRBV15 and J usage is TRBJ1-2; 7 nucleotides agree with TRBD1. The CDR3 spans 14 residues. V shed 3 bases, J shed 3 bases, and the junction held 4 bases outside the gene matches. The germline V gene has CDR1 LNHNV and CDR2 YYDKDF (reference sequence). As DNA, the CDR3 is TGTGCCACCAGCAGGGGTGGGACAGACTATGGCTACACCTTC. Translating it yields CATSRGGTDYGYTF. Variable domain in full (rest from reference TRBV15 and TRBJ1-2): DAMVIQNPRYQVTQFGKPVTLSCSQTLNHNVMYWYQQKSSQAPKLLFHYYDKDFNNEADTPDNFQSRRPNTSFCFLDIRSPGLGDTAMYLCATSRGGTDYGYTFGSGTRLTVV.

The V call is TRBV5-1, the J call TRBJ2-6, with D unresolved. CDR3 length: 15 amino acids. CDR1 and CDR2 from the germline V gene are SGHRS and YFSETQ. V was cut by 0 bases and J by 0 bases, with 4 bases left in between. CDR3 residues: CASSLGSSGANVLTF. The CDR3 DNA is TGCGCCAGCAGCTTGGGGAGCTCTGGGGCCAACGTCCTGACTTTC. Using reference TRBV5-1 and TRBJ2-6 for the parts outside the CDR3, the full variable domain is KAGVTQTPRYLIKTRGQQVTLSCSPISGHRSVSWYQQTPGQGLQFLFEYFSETQRNKGNFPGRFSGRQFSNSRSEMNVSTLELGDSALYLCASSLGSSGANVLTFGAGSRLTVL.

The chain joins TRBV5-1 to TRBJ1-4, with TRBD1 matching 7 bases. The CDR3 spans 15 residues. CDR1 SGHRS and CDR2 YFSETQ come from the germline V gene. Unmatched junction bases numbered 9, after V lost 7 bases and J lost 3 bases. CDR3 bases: TGCGCCAGCGGCAATACAGGGGAGCCTAATGAAAAACTGTTTTTT. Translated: CASGNTGEPNEKLFF.

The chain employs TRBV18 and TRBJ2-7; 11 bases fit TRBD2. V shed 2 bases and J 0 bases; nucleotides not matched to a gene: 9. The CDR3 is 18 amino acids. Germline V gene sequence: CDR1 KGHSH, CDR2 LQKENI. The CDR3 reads CASSPGASGGRYSYEQYF. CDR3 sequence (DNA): TGTGCCAGCTCACCAGGGGCTAGCGGGGGGCGTTACTCCTACGAGCAGTACTTC.

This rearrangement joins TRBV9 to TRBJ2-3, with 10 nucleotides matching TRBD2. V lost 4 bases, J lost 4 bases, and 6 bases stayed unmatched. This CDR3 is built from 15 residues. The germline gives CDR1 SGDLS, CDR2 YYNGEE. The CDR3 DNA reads TGTGCCAGCAGCCTTAGCGGGGGGCCCCCAGATACGCAGTATTTT. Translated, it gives CASSLSGGPPDTQYF. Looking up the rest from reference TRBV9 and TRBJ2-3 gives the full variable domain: DSGVTQTPKHLITATGQRVTLRCSPRSGDLSVYWYQQSLDQGLQFLIQYYNGEERAKGNILERFSAQQFPDLHSELNLSSLELGDSALYFCASSLSGGPPDTQYFGPGTRLTVL.